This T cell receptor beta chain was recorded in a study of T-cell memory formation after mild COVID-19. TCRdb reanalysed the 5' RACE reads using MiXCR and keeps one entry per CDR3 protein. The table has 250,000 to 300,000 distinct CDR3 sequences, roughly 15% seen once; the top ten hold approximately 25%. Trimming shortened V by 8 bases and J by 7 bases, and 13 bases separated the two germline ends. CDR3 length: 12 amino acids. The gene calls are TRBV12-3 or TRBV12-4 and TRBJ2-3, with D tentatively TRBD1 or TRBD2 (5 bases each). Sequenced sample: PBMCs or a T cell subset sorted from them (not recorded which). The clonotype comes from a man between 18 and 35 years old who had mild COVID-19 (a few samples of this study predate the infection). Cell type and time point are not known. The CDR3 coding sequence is TGTGCCAGCCGGGGCTTCCCTAATACGCAGTATTTT. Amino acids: CASRGFPNTQYF.